The present entry profiles one TCR beta chain with its context. What it binds is unknown. This entry belongs to a study of identical twins. From the 5' RACE reads, TCRdb called clonotypes with MiXCR, one entry per CDR3 protein. The repertoire includes about 700,000 distinct CDR3 sequences, over 8.5% of them detected once, and around 0.98% sits in the top ten. CDR1 and CDR2 from the germline V gene are MNHEY and SVGAGI. The CDR3 is 12 residues long. Trimming pared 6 bases from V and 6 bases from J, leaving 8 bases between. The study's findings and limits: For out-of-frame beta sequences, excess twin sharing was weaker. Memory repertoires showed no such pattern, whereas abundant cord blood beta clonotypes carried fewer insertions.

These records were also assigned to another study, of yellow fever vaccine responses in identical twins.

Sequencing input: PBMCs. V is TRBV6-5 and J is TRBJ2-2; a possible D gene is TRBD2 (5 bases). This receptor was obtained from a woman younger than 30 in good health. CDR3 nucleotide sequence: TGTGCCAGCAGAGGAGGTTCCGGGGAGCTGTTTTTT. This encodes CASRGGSGELFF.